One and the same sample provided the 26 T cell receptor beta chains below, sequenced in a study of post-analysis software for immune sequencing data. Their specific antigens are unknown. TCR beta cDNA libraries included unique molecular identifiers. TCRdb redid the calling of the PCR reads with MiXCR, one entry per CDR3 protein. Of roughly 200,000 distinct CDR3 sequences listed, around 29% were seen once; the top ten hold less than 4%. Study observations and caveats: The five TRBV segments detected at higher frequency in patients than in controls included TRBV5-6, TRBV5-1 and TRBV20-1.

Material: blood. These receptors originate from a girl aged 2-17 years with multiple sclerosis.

The CDR3 DNA reads TGCAGTGCTAATCGGGCGGAGAGCTCCTACAATGAGCAGTTCTTC. Translating gives CSANRAESSYNEQFF. The chain carries TRBV20-1 and TRBJ2-1; D unclear. CDR3 length: 15 amino acids. V was clipped by 4 bases and J by 0 bases, with 13 bases between them. Germline assignment: CDR1 DFQATT and CDR2 SNEGSKA (reference sequence).

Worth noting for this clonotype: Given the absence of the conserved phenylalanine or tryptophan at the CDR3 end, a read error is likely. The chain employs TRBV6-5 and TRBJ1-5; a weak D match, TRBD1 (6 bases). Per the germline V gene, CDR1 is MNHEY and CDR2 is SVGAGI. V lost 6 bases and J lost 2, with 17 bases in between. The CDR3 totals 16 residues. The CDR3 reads CASSPRGSGGNQPQHV. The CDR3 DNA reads TGTGCCAGCAGCCCCAGGGGTTCAGGGGGCAATCAGCCCCAGCATGTT.

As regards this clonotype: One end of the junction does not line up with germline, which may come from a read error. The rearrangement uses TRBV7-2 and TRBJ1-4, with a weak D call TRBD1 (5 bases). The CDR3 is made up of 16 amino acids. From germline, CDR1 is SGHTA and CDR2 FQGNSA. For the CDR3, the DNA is TGTGCCAGCAGCTTACCCCGGTGGGGGGTGGGAGAAAAACGGTTTTTT. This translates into CASSLPRWGVGEKRFF.

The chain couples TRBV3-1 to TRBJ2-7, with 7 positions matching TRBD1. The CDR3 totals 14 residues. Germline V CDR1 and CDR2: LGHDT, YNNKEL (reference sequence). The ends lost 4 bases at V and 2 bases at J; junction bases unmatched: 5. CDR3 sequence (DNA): TGTGCCAGCAGCCCCATCGGACAGGCCTACGAGCAGTACTTC. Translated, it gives CASSPIGQAYEQYF.

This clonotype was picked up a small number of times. CDR3 nucleotide sequence: TGCGCCAGCAGCATGTCAGCGGGAGCGTCTGGGGCCAACGTCCTGACTTTC. Translated: CASSMSAGASGANVLTF. This rearrangement joins TRBV5-1 to TRBJ2-6; TRBD2 matches 8 bases. From germline, CDR1 is SGHRS and CDR2 YFSETQ. With 4 bases clipped from V and 1 base from J, the junction kept 7 bases outside the gene matches. There are 17 residues in the CDR3.

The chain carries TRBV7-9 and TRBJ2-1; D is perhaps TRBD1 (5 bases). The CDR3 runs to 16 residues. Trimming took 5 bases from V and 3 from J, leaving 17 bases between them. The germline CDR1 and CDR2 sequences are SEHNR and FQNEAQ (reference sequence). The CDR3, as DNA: TGTGCCAGCAGCCCCTCCTCGACAGAAAACTACAATGAGCAGTTCTTC. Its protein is CASSPSSTENYNEQFF.

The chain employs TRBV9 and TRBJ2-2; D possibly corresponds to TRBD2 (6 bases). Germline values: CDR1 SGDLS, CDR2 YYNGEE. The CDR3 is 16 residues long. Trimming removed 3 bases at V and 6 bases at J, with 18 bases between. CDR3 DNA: TGTGCCAGCAGCGCCCGACGGGGGTTTGGTGCCGGGGAGCTGTTTTTT. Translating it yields CASSARRGFGAGELFF. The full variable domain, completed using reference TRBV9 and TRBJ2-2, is DSGVTQTPKHLITATGQRVTLRCSPRSGDLSVYWYQQSLDQGLQFLIQYYNGEERAKGNILERFSAQQFPDLHSELNLSSLELGDSALYFCASSARRGFGAGELFFGEGSRLTVL.

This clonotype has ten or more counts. The CDR3 nucleotides read TGCAGCGTTGACTACAGGGACACACAAGAGACCCAGTACTTC. Translated, it gives CSVDYRDTQETQYF. V usage is TRBV29-1 and J usage is TRBJ2-5; possibly TRBD1 for D (6 bases). This CDR3 is 14 amino acids long. Germline-derived CDR1 and CDR2 are SQVTM and ANQGSEA. Trimming removed 3 bases at V and 2 bases at J, with 13 bases between.

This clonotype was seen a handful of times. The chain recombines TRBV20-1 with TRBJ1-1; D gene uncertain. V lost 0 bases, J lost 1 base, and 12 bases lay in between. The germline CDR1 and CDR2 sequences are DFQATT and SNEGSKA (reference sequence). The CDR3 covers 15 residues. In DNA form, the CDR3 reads TGCAGTGCTAGAGATCGGGCCAGCCCGAACACTGAAGCTTTCTTT. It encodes CSARDRASPNTEAFF.

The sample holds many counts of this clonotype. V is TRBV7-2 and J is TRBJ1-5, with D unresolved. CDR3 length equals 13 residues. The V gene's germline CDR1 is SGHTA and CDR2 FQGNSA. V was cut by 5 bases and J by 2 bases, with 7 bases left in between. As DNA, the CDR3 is TGTGCCAGCAGCCCCACACGCAATCAGCCCCAGCATTTT. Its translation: CASSPTRNQPQHF.

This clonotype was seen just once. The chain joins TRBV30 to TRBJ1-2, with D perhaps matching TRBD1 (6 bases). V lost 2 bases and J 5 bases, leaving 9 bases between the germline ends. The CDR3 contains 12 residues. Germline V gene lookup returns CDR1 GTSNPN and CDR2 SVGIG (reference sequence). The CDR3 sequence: CAWSIQGYGYTF. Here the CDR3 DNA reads TGTGCCTGGAGTATACAGGGTTATGGCTACACCTTC.

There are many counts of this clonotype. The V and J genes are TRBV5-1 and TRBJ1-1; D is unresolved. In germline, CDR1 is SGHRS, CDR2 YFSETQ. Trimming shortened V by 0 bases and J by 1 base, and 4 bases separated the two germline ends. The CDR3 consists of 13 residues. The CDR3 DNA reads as TGCGCCAGCAGCTTGGCCCGGAACACTGAAGCTTTCTTT. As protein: CASSLARNTEAFF. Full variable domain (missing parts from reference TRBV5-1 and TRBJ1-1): KAGVTQTPRYLIKTRGQQVTLSCSPISGHRSVSWYQQTPGQGLQFLFEYFSETQRNKGNFPGRFSGRQFSNSRSEMNVSTLELGDSALYLCASSLARNTEAFFGQGTRLTVV.

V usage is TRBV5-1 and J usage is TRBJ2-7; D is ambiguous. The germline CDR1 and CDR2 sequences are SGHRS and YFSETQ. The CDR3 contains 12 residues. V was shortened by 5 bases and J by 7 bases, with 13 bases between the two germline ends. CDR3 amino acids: CASSTSQWEQYF. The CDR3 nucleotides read TGCGCCAGCAGTACTTCCCAGTGGGAGCAGTACTTC.

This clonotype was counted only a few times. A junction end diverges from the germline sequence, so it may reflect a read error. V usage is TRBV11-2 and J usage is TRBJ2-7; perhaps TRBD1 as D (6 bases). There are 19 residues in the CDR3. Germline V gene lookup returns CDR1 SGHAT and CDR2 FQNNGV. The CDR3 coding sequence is TGTGCCAGCAGCTTACGGAGTAGGGTCCGTAGGGACAAAGCCTACGGGCAGTACTTC. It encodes CASSLRSRVRRDKAYGQYF.

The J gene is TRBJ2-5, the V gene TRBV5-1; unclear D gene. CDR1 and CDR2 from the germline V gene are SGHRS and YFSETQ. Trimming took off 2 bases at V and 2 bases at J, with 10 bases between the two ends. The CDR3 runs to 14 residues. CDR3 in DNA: TGCGCCAGCAGCTTTTTCGGGCAGCAAGAGACCCAGTACTTC. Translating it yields CASSFFGQQETQYF.

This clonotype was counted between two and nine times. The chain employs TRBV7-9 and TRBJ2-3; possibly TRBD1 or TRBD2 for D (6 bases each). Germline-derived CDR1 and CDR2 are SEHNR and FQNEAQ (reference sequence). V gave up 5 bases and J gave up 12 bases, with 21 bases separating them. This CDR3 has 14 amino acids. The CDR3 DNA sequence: TGTGCCAGCAGCCCTTTATGGGGGCGGGAAGTTCAGTATTTT. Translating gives CASSPLWGREVQYF. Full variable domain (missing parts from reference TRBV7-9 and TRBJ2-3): DTGVSQNPRHKITKRGQNVTFRCDPISEHNRLYWYRQTLGQGPEFLTYFQNEAQLEKSRLLSDRFSAERPKGSFSTLEIQRTEQGDSAMYLCASSPLWGREVQYFGPGTRLTVL.

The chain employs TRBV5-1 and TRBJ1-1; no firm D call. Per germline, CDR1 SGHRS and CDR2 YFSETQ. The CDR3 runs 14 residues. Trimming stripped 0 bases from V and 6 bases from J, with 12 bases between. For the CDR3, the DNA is TGCGCCAGCAGCTTGGCGGAGTATTCGGCTGAAGCTTTCTTT. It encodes CASSLAEYSAEAFF.

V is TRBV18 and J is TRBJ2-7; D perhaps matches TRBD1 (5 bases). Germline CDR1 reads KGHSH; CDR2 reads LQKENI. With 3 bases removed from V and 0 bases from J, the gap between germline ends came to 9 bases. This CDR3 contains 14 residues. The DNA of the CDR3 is TGTGCCAGCTCACCCGACAGCAACTCCTACGAGCAGTACTTC. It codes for CASSPDSNSYEQYF.

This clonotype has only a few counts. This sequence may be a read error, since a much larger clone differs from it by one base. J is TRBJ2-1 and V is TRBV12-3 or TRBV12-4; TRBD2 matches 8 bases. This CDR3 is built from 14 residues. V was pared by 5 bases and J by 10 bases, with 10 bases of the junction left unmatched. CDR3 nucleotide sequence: TGTGCCAGCAGTCATAGATATAGCGGGGTCGAGCAGTTCTTC. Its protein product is CASSHRYSGVEQFF.

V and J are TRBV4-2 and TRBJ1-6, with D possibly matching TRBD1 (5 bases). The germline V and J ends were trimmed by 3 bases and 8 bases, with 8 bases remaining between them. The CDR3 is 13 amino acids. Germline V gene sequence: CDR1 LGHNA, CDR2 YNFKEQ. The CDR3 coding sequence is TGTGCCAGCAGCCAGGGACTGGATTCACCCCTCCACTTT. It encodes CASSQGLDSPLHF.

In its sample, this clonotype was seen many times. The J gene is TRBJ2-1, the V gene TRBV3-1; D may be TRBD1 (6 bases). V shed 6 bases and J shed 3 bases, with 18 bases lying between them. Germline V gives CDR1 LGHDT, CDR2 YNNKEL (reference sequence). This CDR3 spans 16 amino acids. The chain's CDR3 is CASRVTSGAIYNEQFF. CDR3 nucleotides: TGTGCCAGCAGGGTAACATCAGGGGCGATCTACAATGAGCAGTTCTTC.

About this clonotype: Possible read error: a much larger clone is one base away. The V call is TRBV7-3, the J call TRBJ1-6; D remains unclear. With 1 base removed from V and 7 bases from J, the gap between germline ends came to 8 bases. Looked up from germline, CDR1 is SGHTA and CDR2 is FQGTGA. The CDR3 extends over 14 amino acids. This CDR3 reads CASSLSPANSPLHF. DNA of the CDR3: TGTGCCAGCAGCTTAAGCCCGGCAAATTCACCCCTCCACTTT.

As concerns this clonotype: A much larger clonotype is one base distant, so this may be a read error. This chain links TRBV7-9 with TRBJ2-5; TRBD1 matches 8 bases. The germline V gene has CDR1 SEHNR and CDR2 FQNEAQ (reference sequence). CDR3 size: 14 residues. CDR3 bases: TGTGCCGGCAGCTTCGGACAGGGAGGAGAGACCCAGTACTTC. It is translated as CAGSFGQGGETQYF.

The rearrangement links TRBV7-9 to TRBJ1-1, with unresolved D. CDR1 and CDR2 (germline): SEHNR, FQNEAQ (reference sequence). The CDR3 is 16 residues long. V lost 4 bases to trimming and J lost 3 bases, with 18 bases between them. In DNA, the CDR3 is TGTGCCAGCAGCTCCCCGGGAGCCGGGTCGGACACTGAAGCTTTCTTT. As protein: CASSSPGAGSDTEAFF.

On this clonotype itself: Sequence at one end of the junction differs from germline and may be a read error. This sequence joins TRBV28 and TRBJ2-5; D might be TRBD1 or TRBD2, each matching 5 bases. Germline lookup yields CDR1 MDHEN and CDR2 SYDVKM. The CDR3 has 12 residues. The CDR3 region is CANSLGVGTQYF. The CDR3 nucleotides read TGTGCCAACAGTTTGGGGGTGGGGACCCAGTACTTC.

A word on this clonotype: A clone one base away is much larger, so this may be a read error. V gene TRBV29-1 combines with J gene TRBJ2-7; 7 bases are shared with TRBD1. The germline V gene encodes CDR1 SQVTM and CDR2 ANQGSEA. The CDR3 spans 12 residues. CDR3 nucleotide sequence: TGCAACGCCCGGGACAGCTTTTACGAGCAGTACTTC. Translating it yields CNARDSFYEQYF.